This is a list of T cell receptor beta chains from one sample in a study of tumor-infiltrating lymphocytes in glioblastoma multiforme. TCRdb reprocessed the multiplex PCR reads via MiXCR and lists one record per CDR3 protein. The sample lists just under 9,500 distinct CDR3 sequences, 74% occurring once. Material: brain tumor tissue. These receptors were taken from a male donor with glioblastoma. Each CDR3 is given with its conserved first and last residue. The D gene is left open where the match is weak. Only part of the rows carry a size: once, few, many, or a class if the clone is expanded.

d_gene	v_gene	j_gene	abundance	CDR3aa	CDR3nt
TRBD2	TRBV12-3/TRBV12-4	TRBJ2-3	.	CAINLGREGLGPYTQYF	TGTGCCATCAATTTGGGTCGGGAGGGTCTGGGACCGTATACGCAGTATTTT
TRBD1	TRBV20-1	TRBJ1-1	.	CSARDAGGDTEAFF	TGCAGTGCTAGAGATGCAGGGGGGGACACTGAAGCTTTCTTT
.	TRBV20-1	TRBJ1-4	.	CSARDEDEKLFF	TGCAGTGCTAGAGATGAGGATGAAAAACTGTTTTTT
TRBD2	TRBV11-1	TRBJ2-3	many	CASSLTSGPTDTQYF	TGTGCCAGCAGCTTGACTAGCGGTCCCACAGATACGCAGTATTTT
TRBD2	TRBV11-2	TRBJ2-2	.	CASTPSFGQGLAVNTEEPFF	TGCGCCAGCACCCCCTCATTCGGCCAAGGGCTAGCGGTAAACACCGAGGAGCCGTTTTTT
.	TRBV6-5	TRBJ1-1	.	CASSYSTQADMNTEAFF	TGTGCCAGCAGTTACTCAACTCAAGCAGATATGAACACTGAAGCTTTCTTT
TRBD2	TRBV6-5	TRBJ2-1	.	CASSYWSGSSYNEQFF	TGTGCCAGCAGTTACTGGAGCGGGAGCTCCTACAATGAGCAGTTCTTC
TRBD2	TRBV29-1	TRBJ2-7	medium-sized	CSVNGASGFYEQYF	TGCAGCGTGAATGGGGCTAGCGGATTCTACGAGCAGTACTTC
.	TRBV30	TRBJ2-7	.	CAWSTRRGTYEQYF	TGTGCCTGGAGTACCCGAAGGGGTACGTACGAGCAGTACTTC
TRBD1	TRBV11-2	TRBJ1-2	.	CASSIDRGSPLTF	TGTGCCAGCAGCATCGACAGGGGCTCCCCTCTAACCTTC
TRBD2	TRBV20-1	TRBJ2-5	.	CSARAGGTVKELAEAETQYF	TGCAGTGCTAGGGCAGGAGGGACTGTTAAGGAGCTAGCGGAGGCGGAGACCCAGTACTTC
TRBD2	TRBV5-1	TRBJ2-1	.	CASSHGGASSYNEQFF	TGCGCCAGCAGCCACGGGGGGGCCAGCTCCTACAATGAGCAGTTCTTC
TRBD2	TRBV20-1	TRBJ2-1	.	CSASTSGRATYNEQFF	TGCAGTGCTAGTACTAGCGGGAGGGCCACCTACAATGAGCAGTTCTTC
.	TRBV10-3	TRBJ1-5	.	CAISEITGYQPQHF	TGTGCCATCAGTGAAATTACAGGGTACCAGCCCCAGCATTTT
TRBD1	TRBV29-1	TRBJ2-2	.	CSVEAGGHGELFF	TGCAGCGTTGAAGCAGGGGGCCACGGGGAGCTGTTTTTT
TRBD2	TRBV20-1	TRBJ2-3	.	CSASRPGLAGGPSSIDTQYF	TGCAGCGCTAGTCGCCCCGGACTAGCGGGAGGGCCGAGTAGCATAGATACTCAGTATTTT
.	TRBV11-2	TRBJ2-2	.	CASTYPTRNTGQLFF	TGTGCCAGCACCTATCCCACTAGGAACACCGGGCAGCTGTTTTTT
.	TRBV11-2	TRBJ2-1	.	CASSLVAGTSSYNEQFF	TGTGCCAGCAGCTTAGTTGCGGGGACGAGCTCCTACAATGAGCAGTTCTTC
TRBD2	TRBV11-3	TRBJ2-2	.	CAGSTTSRLAGETGSCF	TGTGCCGGCAGCACCACCTCCAGACTAGCGGGAGAAACCGGGAGCTGTTTT
.	TRBV28	TRBJ2-7	.	CASSLGPERSSYEQYF	TGTGCCAGCAGTTTAGGACCCGAAAGGAGCTCCTACGAGCAGTACTTC
.	TRBV11-3	TRBJ2-7	.	CASSPLGVSIYEQYF	TGTGCCAGCAGCCCACTTGGAGTCTCCATCTACGAGCAGTACTTC
.	TRBV11-2	TRBJ1-1	.	CACSLEGWRAFF	TGTGCCTGCAGCTTAGAAGGGTGGCGAGCGTTCTTC
.	TRBV29-1	TRBJ2-1	.	CSTRDVGPYNEQFF	TGCAGTACTCGGGACGTGGGCCCCTACAATGAGCAGTTCTTC
.	TRBV5-8	TRBJ2-1	.	CASSWSLYNEQFF	TGTGCCAGCAGCTGGTCCCTATACAATGAGCAGTTCTTC
.	TRBV20-1	TRBJ2-3	.	CSAIFPGERTDTQYF	TGCAGTGCTATATTCCCGGGGGAGCGCACAGATACGCAGTATTTT
.	TRBV20-1	TRBJ2-6	.	CSARDLGRMDDPGANVLTF	TGCAGTGCTAGAGATCTTGGACGAATGGACGACCCTGGGGCCAACGTCCTGACTTTC
.	TRBV2	TRBJ2-3	few	CASRDGAASTDTQYF	TGTGCCAGCCGGGATGGGGCTGCTTCTACAGATACGCAGTATTTT
.	TRBV11-3	TRBJ2-1	few	CASSLGVRDSYNEQFF	TGTGCCAGCAGCTTAGGAGTCAGAGACTCCTACAATGAGCAGTTCTTC
TRBD2	TRBV30	TRBJ2-3	.	CAWNSGRATDTQYF	TGTGCCTGGAATAGCGGGAGAGCCACAGATACGCAGTATTTT
.	TRBV10-3	TRBJ1-1	many	CAISEPRQADMNTEAFF	TGTGCCATCAGTGAGCCTCGACAGGCCGATATGAACACTGAAGCTTTCTTT
.	TRBV4-2	TRBJ2-1	few	CASSQGSNGLHNEQFF	TGTGCCAGCAGCCAAGGGTCAAACGGCCTACACAATGAGCAGTTCTTC
.	TRBV20-1	TRBJ1-1	.	CSAREDSGPVGAFF	TGCAGTGCTAGAGAGGACAGTGGGCCTGTTGGCGCTTTCTTT
TRBD1	TRBV20-1	TRBJ2-3	.	CSALRTGMTLNMQYF	TGTAGTGCCCTACGGACAGGGATGACCCTTAATATGCAGTATTTT
.	TRBV24-1	TRBJ2-1	.	CATSDLEGLPHEQFF	TGTGCCACCAGTGATTTGGAAGGACTCCCACATGAGCAGTTCTTC
.	TRBV5-1	TRBJ2-7	.	CASSLLGPAYEQYF	TGCGCCAGCAGCCTGTTGGGACCCGCTTACGAGCAGTACTTC
TRBD2	TRBV20-1	TRBJ2-3	once	CSARRPGLAGGPSSTDTRYF	TGCAGTGCTAGACGCCCCGGGCTAGCGGGAGGGCCGAGTAGCACAGATACGCGGTATTTT
TRBD2	TRBV11-2	TRBJ2-2	.	CASSLVRSSGGSNTGELFF	TGTGCCAGCAGCTTAGTTCGTTCCAGCGGGGGCTCGAACACCGGGGAGCTGTTTTTT
.	TRBV11-3	TRBJ2-1	many	CASSYGANNEQFF	TGTGCCAGCAGCTACGGGGCGAACAATGAGCAGTTCTTC
TRBD2	TRBV6-5	TRBJ2-1	.	CASSNPGTGGRRGQFF	TGTGCCAGCAGTAACCCCGGGACCGGCGGGAGGCGCGGGCAGTTCTTC
.	TRBV12-3/TRBV12-4	TRBJ2-1	.	CASSLVGEQFF	TGTGCCAGCAGTTTGGTCGGTGAGCAGTTCTTC
TRBD2	TRBV10-2	TRBJ2-2	.	CATRAPGTSGSPEVGKLFF	TGCGCCACCAGGGCACCCGGGACTAGCGGGAGCCCCGAAGTCGGGAAGCTGTTTTTT
.	TRBV4-1	TRBJ2-1	.	CASSQEGKPFHEQFF	TGCGCCAGCAGCCAAGAAGGAAAGCCCTTTCATGAGCAGTTCTTC
.	TRBV11-3	TRBJ2-3	.	CTSSLGEDTRYF	TGTACCAGCAGCCTAGGGGAGGATACGCGGTATTTT
.	TRBV20-1	TRBJ1-4	.	CSTRDRAGVSTNEKLSF	TGCAGTACTCGGGATAGGGCAGGGGTCTCAACTAATGAAAAACTGTCTTTT
.	TRBV11-2	TRBJ2-2	.	CASTPSFGQGLVLNTGELFF	TGTGCCAGCACCCCCTCATTTGGCCAAGGCCTAGTGCTAAACACCGGGGAGCTGTTTTTT
.	TRBV11-2	TRBJ2-1	.	CAITIFNEKFF	TGTGCCATCACCATATTCAATGAGAAGTTCTTC
.	TRBV12-3/TRBV12-4	TRBJ2-7	.	CASSLAVNRANEQYF	TGTGCCAGCAGTTTAGCGGTGAACAGGGCCAACGAGCAGTACTTC
TRBD1	TRBV6-1	TRBJ2-2	.	CASSEQTGVGGELFF	TGTGCCAGCAGTGAGCAGACAGGGGTTGGCGGGGAGCTGTTTTTT
TRBD2	TRBV20-1	TRBJ2-3	.	CSAGRPGLAGGPSSTDSQYF	TGCAGTGCTGGTCGCCCCGGACTAGCGGGAGGGCCGAGTAGCACAGATTCACAGTATTTT
.	TRBV4-1	TRBJ1-1	.	CASSQDWGAAIEAFF	TGCGCCAGCAGCCAAGATTGGGGGGCAGCCATCGAAGCTTTCTTT
.	TRBV11-3	TRBJ2-3	.	CASLGEDTQYF	TGTGCCAGCCTAGGGGAAGATACGCAGTATTTT
TRBD1	TRBV5-4	TRBJ1-1	.	CASRDRGLVAEAFF	TGTGCCAGCCGGGACAGGGGGCTAGTTGCTGAAGCTTTCTTT
.	TRBV10-3	TRBJ2-3	.	CASNEAGAGADTQYF	TGCGCCAGCAATGAGGCGGGGGCCGGGGCAGATACGCAGTACTTT
.	TRBV29-1	TRBJ1-2	.	CSVVGSSIYTF	TGCAGCGTTGTCGGATCCAGTATCTACACCTTC
.	TRBV20-1	TRBJ2-3	medium-sized	CSASLYTSTDTQYF	TGCAGTGCTAGCTTGTACACTAGCACAGATACGCAGTATTTT
TRBD2	TRBV11-2	TRBJ2-3	few	CASSDGTSGSGDTQYF	TGTGCCAGCAGCGACGGGACTAGCGGGAGCGGAGATACGCAGTATTTT
.	TRBV20-1	TRBJ2-1	few	CSARDEAGMYEQSF	TGCAGTGCTAGAGATGAGGCAGGGATGTACGAGCAGTCCTTC
TRBD1	TRBV11-2	TRBJ1-1	.	CASSYSGLVRGTEAFF	TGTGCCAGCAGCTACTCCGGTTTGGTCAGGGGGACTGAAGCTTTCTTT
.	TRBV11-3	TRBJ2-3	.	CASSLNAADTQYF	TGTGCCAGCAGCTTAAATGCGGCAGATACGCAGTATTTT
TRBD2	TRBV11-3	TRBJ2-1	.	CASSLVAGVDEQFF	TGTGCCAGCAGCTTAGTAGCGGGAGTCGACGAGCAGTTCTTC